The next 30 T cell receptor beta chains were all read from a single sample in a study of cytomegalovirus exposure and HLA in healthy donors. The PCR employed 60 Vbeta primers together with 13 Jbeta primers. Sequenced by immunoSEQ multiplex PCR; TCRdb stores in-frame clones only, minus some. Of 150,000 or so clones in the sample, roughly 78% were seen once. Sequencing was performed on PBMCs. All receptors derive from a woman aged 45-59 years in good health and CMV-seropositive.

The rearrangement joins TRBV6-6 to TRBJ2-2, with 9 nucleotides matching TRBD2. V shed 6 bases and J 3 bases; nucleotides not matched to a gene: 2. The CDR3 is made up of 14 amino acids. CDR1 is MNHNY and CDR2 is SVGAGI in the germline V gene (reference sequence). The CDR3 loop reads CASRSSGDTGELFF. In DNA form, the CDR3 reads TGTGCCAGCAGATCTAGCGGGGACACCGGGGAGCTGTTTTTT.

V and J are TRBV4-3 and TRBJ2-5; D might be TRBD2 (6 bases). The length of the CDR3 is 15 residues. In germline, CDR1 is LGHNA, CDR2 YSLEER. V was shortened by 1 base and J by 1 base, with 10 bases between the two germline ends. This CDR3 is CASSQGRGTQETQYF. CDR3 nucleotides: TGCGCCAGCAGCCAAGGGAGGGGAACCCAAGAGACCCAGTACTTC.

V gene TRBV29-1 combines with J gene TRBJ2-3; D possibly corresponds to TRBD1 (6 bases). CDR1 and CDR2 (germline): SQVTM, ANQGSEA. The V and J ends lost 3 bases and 0 bases respectively, with 16 bases between them. This CDR3 has 16 amino acids. As DNA, the CDR3 is TGCAGCGTTGAGGGGGTACAGGGATCAAGCACAGATACGCAGTATTTT. Protein product: CSVEGVQGSSTDTQYF.

The CDR3 DNA is TGTGCCAGCGACTACAGGGCAGGAGGCAATCAGCCCCAGCATTTT. Its protein product is CASDYRAGGNQPQHF. This chain connects TRBV6-6 to TRBJ1-5; perhaps TRBD1 as D (6 bases). The CDR3 contains 15 residues. Looked up from germline, CDR1 is MNHNY and CDR2 is SVGAGI (reference sequence). Trimming cost V 8 bases and J 2 bases, with 16 bases left between them.

DNA for the CDR3: TGTGCCAGCAGCTTAGTGACAGGGGGGGGTACTGAAGCTTTCTTT. Residues: CASSLVTGGGTEAFF. V gene TRBV7-8 combines with J gene TRBJ1-1, with 9 bases fitting TRBD1. Per the germline V gene, CDR1 is SGHVS and CDR2 is FQNEAQ. J gave up 5 bases and V 1 base, and 5 bases lay outside the gene matches. The CDR3 runs 15 residues.

This clone showed up just a few times. The gene calls are TRBV21-1 and TRBJ1-1; the D segment call TRBD1 is taken from the table without a DNA check. TRBV21-1 is recorded as a pseudogene. This CDR3 has 15 amino acids. Here the CDR3 reads CASSKSAGLNTEAFF. The CDR3 nucleotides read TGTGCCAGCAGCAAAAGTGCAGGGTTGAACACTGAAGCTTTCTTT.

This clone was observed a single time. The chain couples TRBV28 to TRBJ2-3; no clear D gene. Trimming removed 6 bases at V and 10 bases at J, with 14 bases between. CDR3 length equals 12 residues. Germline V gene lookup returns CDR1 MDHEN and CDR2 SYDVKM. The CDR3 protein is CASSVLGFAQYF. Here the CDR3 DNA reads TGTGCCAGCAGCGTCCTCGGTTTTGCGCAGTATTTT.

CDR3 sequence (DNA): TGTGCCAGCAGCGTTTCACTAGCGGGGGGGGCTGAGCAGTTCTTC. Translation gives CASSVSLAGGAEQFF. The genes are TRBV9 and TRBJ2-1; 13 nucleotides align to TRBD2. Germline CDR1 reads SGDLS; CDR2 reads YYNGEE. After removal of 2 bases from V and 9 bases from J, the junction contained 5 bases not matched to a gene. CDR3 length equals 15 residues.

This sequence joins TRBV28 and TRBJ2-7, with D possibly TRBD2 on 5 matching bases. V was cut by 2 bases and J by 7 bases, with 9 bases left in between. This CDR3 is 12 amino acids long. Germline V gene sequence: CDR1 MDHEN, CDR2 SYDVKM. The CDR3 sequence: CASSLAGREQYF. CDR3 nucleotide sequence: TGTGCCAGCAGTTTAGCGGGTAGGGAGCAGTACTTC.

This clone was observed a handful of times. This chain joins TRBV19 and TRBJ2-2, with a tentative D call TRBD1 (6 bases). The germline V and J ends were trimmed by 6 bases and 1 base, with 12 bases remaining between them. This CDR3 is built from 15 residues. Germline CDR1 is LNHDA and CDR2 is SQIVND (reference sequence). CDR3 protein: CASRDGTRNTGELFF. CDR3 in DNA: TGTGCCAGTAGAGACGGGACAAGGAACACCGGGGAGCTGTTTTTT.

This chain connects TRBV28 to TRBJ2-5; 7 bases are a match to TRBD2. Germline V lookup: CDR1 MDHEN, CDR2 SYDVKM. CDR3 size: 18 residues. V trimming: 6 bases; J trimming: 7 bases; junction bases outside the gene matches: 23. CDR3 in DNA: TGTGCCAGCAGACCCGGGGAGCCTAGCGGCCGTGGATGGGGGACCCAGTACTTC. Translated: CASRPGEPSGRGWGTQYF.

J is TRBJ2-4 and V is TRBV4-3; 11 bases agree with TRBD2. This CDR3 contains 19 residues. Trimming cost V 0 bases and J 2 bases; bases outside gene matches: 9. CDR1 is LGHNA, CDR2 YSLEER, per germline. The DNA of the CDR3 is TGCGCCAGCAGCCAAGATCTAGCGGGAGGAGTAAAGTCCAAAAACATTCAGTACTTC. Translated: CASSQDLAGGVKSKNIQYF.

CDR3 residues: CASSQDGRAGETQYF. Written as DNA, the CDR3 is TGCGCCAGCAGCCAAGATGGGCGAGCGGGGGAGACCCAGTACTTC. The chain combines TRBV4-3 with TRBJ2-5; 7 nucleotides align to TRBD2. With 0 bases clipped from V and 5 bases from J, the junction kept 6 bases outside the gene matches. Germline V gene lookup returns CDR1 LGHNA and CDR2 YSLEER. The CDR3 totals 15 residues.

The V gene is TRBV18, the J gene TRBJ2-7; D is uncertain. The CDR3 has 14 residues. V dropped 3 bases and J dropped 5 bases, with 14 bases sitting between them. Per germline, CDR1 KGHSH and CDR2 LQKENI. Written as DNA, the CDR3 is TGTGCCAGCTCACCCCCTACCCGGTTTGACGAGCAGTACTTC. Protein: CASSPPTRFDEQYF.

Concerning this clone itself: Other DNA sequences from this sample encode an identical CDR3 as well. This sequence joins TRBV5-4 and TRBJ1-1, with D perhaps TRBD1 (6 bases). V dropped 0 bases and J dropped 10 bases, with 13 bases sitting between them. Germline V lookup: CDR1 SGHNT, CDR2 YYREEE (reference sequence). The CDR3 covers 13 residues. CDR3 in amino acids: CASSLGLGARAFF. DNA of the CDR3: TGTGCCAGCAGCTTGGGGTTGGGGGCCAGAGCTTTCTTT.

The chain has TRBV6-6 and TRBJ2-1; TRBD2 might be the D (5 bases). The CDR3 consists of 11 residues. CDR1 is MNHNY and CDR2 is SVGAGI in the germline V gene (reference sequence). The CDR3 DNA sequence: TGTGGCACTAGCTCCTACAATGAGCAGTTCTTC. This gives the protein CGTSSYNEQFF.

The rearrangement links TRBV11-1 to TRBJ2-5; 11 bases are a match to TRBD2. The ends lost 5 bases at V and 1 base at J; junction bases unmatched: 6. Germline-derived CDR1 and CDR2 are SGHAT and FQDESV (reference sequence). The CDR3 length is 16 residues. Written as DNA, the CDR3 is TGTGCCAGCAGCCGTGGACTAGCGGGTAGCCAAGAGACCCAGTACTTC. This encodes CASSRGLAGSQETQYF. The full variable domain, completed using reference TRBV11-1 and TRBJ2-5, is EAEVAQSPRYKITEKSQAVAFWCDPISGHATLYWYRQILGQGPELLVQFQDESVVDDSQLPKDRFSAERLKGVDSTLKIQPAELGDSAMYLCASSRGLAGSQETQYFGPGTRLLVL.

This clone has more than one count but fewer than ten. The chain couples TRBV7-2 to TRBJ2-2; 10 bases agree with TRBD1. After removal of 2 bases from V and 5 bases from J, the junction contained 8 bases not matched to a gene. The CDR3 has 17 amino acids. The germline V gene has CDR1 SGHTA and CDR2 FQGNSA. The CDR3 DNA is TGTGCCAGCAGCTTATCCCGGGACAGGGGAAGAACCGGGGAGCTGTTTTTT. It is translated as CASSLSRDRGRTGELFF. The whole variable domain, remainder taken from reference TRBV7-2 and TRBJ2-2, is GAGVSQSPSNKVTEKGKDVELRCDPISGHTALYWYRQSLGQGLEFLIYFQGNSAPDKSGLPSDRFSAERTGGSVSTLTIQRTQQEDSAVYLCASSLSRDRGRTGELFFGEGSRLTVL.

This sequence joins TRBV4-3 and TRBJ1-1; no clear D gene. V was pared by 1 base and J by 0 bases, with 9 bases between. Germline assignment: CDR1 LGHNA and CDR2 YSLEER. This CDR3 has 15 residues. The CDR3 sequence: CASSQGKLMNTEAFF. The CDR3 coding sequence is TGCGCCAGCAGCCAAGGAAAGCTCATGAACACTGAAGCTTTCTTT.

This clone came up a few times. The genes are TRBV29-1 and TRBJ2-1; D remains unclear. Germline-derived CDR1 and CDR2 are SQVTM and ANQGSEA. The ends were cut back, 5 bases at V and 6 bases at J, with 8 bases in the middle. The CDR3 runs 11 residues. CDR3 DNA sequence: TGCAGCGTTCGGTTAACCAATGAGCAGTTCTTC. This sequence encodes CSVRLTNEQFF.

The gene calls are TRBV5-4 and TRBJ1-1; 10 positions match TRBD1. The CDR3 consists of 14 residues. Germline values: CDR1 SGHNT, CDR2 YYREEE (reference sequence). With V trimmed by 2 bases and J by 5 bases, 3 bases remained unmatched. CDR3 sequence (DNA): TGTGCCAGCAGCTTTGACAGGGGGCAAACTGAAGCTTTCTTT. Translating gives CASSFDRGQTEAFF.

This clone occurred once. The chain is built from TRBV10-3 and TRBJ2-3; 8 bases are shared with TRBD2. CDR1 and CDR2 from the germline V gene are ENHRY and SYGVKD. The CDR3 loop spans 16 amino acids. The ends lost 3 bases at V and 0 bases at J; junction bases unmatched: 5. The CDR3: CAISEGIAGSTDTQYF. The CDR3 bases are TGTGCCATCAGTGAAGGGATAGCGGGAAGCACAGATACGCAGTATTTT.

V and J are TRBV10-3 and TRBJ1-2, with a tentative D call TRBD1 (6 bases). V shed 11 bases and J shed 7 bases, with 23 bases lying between them. The germline V gene has CDR1 ENHRY and CDR2 SYGVKD. This CDR3 has 14 amino acids. This CDR3 is CAASPVGGLSGYTF. The DNA of the CDR3 is TGTGCCGCCAGTCCCGTCGGGGGGCTAAGTGGCTACACCTTC.

A single count supports this clone. The chain couples TRBV5-6 to TRBJ2-5; 8 bases are a match to TRBD1. Germline-derived CDR1 and CDR2 are SGHDT and YYEEEE. After removal of 4 bases from V and 4 bases from J, the junction contained 3 bases not matched to a gene. The CDR3 sequence is 13 residues long. The CDR3 loop is CASSLTGVETQYF. In DNA form, the CDR3 reads TGTGCCAGCAGCCTGACAGGGGTAGAGACCCAGTACTTC.

The chain joins TRBV7-8 to TRBJ1-1, with 7 positions matching TRBD1. Germline V gene data show CDR1 as SGHVS and CDR2 as FQNEAQ. J was trimmed by 5 bases and V by 5 bases; bases with no gene match: 14. The CDR3 runs to 16 residues. The CDR3 bases are TGTGCCAGCAGCCCTCTTTTGGTGACAGGGCGGACTGAAGCTTTCTTT. Translation: CASSPLLVTGRTEAFF.

V usage is TRBV6-6 and J usage is TRBJ2-7, with a weak D call TRBD1 (6 bases). The CDR3 totals 14 residues. Trimming pared 4 bases from V and 6 bases from J, leaving 16 bases between. Per germline, CDR1 MNHNY and CDR2 SVGAGI (reference sequence). The CDR3 nucleotides are TGTGCCAGCAGTTTCACACAGGGAATTCTCGAGCAGTACTTC. Protein sequence: CASSFTQGILEQYF.

V gene TRBV5-4 combines with J gene TRBJ2-3, with 11 nucleotides matching TRBD2. The junction had 5 bases not matched to a gene; V was cut back by 4 bases and J by 1 base. The V gene's germline CDR1 is SGHNT and CDR2 YYREEE (reference sequence). The CDR3 is made up of 16 amino acids. CDR3 sequence (DNA): TGTGCCAGCAGCCCGATAGCGGGAGGGGGCACAGATACGCAGTATTTT. Translated, it gives CASSPIAGGGTDTQYF.

There are a few counts of this clone. The genes are TRBV29-1 and TRBJ2-7; a weak D match, TRBD1 (6 bases). Germline assignment: CDR1 SQVTM and CDR2 ANQGSEA. The CDR3 contains 15 residues. V shed 6 bases and J shed 0 bases, with 18 bases lying between them. The CDR3 bases are TGCAGCGTCTTTACAGGACAGAAAAGCTCCTACGAGCAGTACTTC. Protein product: CSVFTGQKSSYEQYF.

The J gene is TRBJ1-2, the V gene TRBV25-1, with a tentative D call TRBD1 (6 bases). Germline V CDR1 and CDR2: MGHDK, SYGVNS. The CDR3 runs to 13 residues. V lost 4 bases and J 13 bases, leaving 19 bases between the germline ends. This chain's CDR3 is CASSASTRGPCTF. Written as DNA, the CDR3 is TGTGCCAGCAGTGCTTCCACGCGGGGGCCTTGCACCTTC.

This chain joins TRBV27 and TRBJ1-2, with D hard to call. The CDR3 totals 14 residues. Germline V lookup: CDR1 MNHEY, CDR2 SMNVEV (reference sequence). Trimming left V 0 bases short and J 4 bases short, with 9 bases between. The CDR3 region has the DNA TGTGCCAGCAGTTTATCTTCCAGAGGCTATGGCTACACCTTC. Its protein is CASSLSSRGYGYTF.